What follows are 26 T cell receptor beta chains derived from one specimen sequenced in a study of shared clonotypes between healthy human individuals. Assay used: immunoSEQ multiplex PCR; TCRdb lists only in-frame clones, some missing. The data contain more than 450,000 clones, less than 85% of them singletons. Sequencing input: PBMCs. The receptors derive from a woman in her thirties or forties in good health. Some clones in this sample may be carry-over from other donors' samples.

The gene calls are TRBV28 and TRBJ1-1; TRBD1 agrees at 11 bases. The CDR3 is 17 amino acids. Trimming removed 6 bases from V and 1 base from J; junction bases left unmatched: 10. Germline lookup yields CDR1 MDHEN and CDR2 SYDVKM. The CDR3 DNA is TGTGCCAGCAGAGTTCCTGGACAGGGGGCTCCGAACACTGAAGCTTTCTTT. The encoded protein is CASRVPGQGAPNTEAFF.

For the CDR3, the DNA is TGTGCCAGCAGTTCTGGGACCACAGGGGGCGGACAGCCCCAGCATTTT. Protein product: CASSSGTTGGGQPQHF. The rearrangement uses TRBV28 and TRBJ1-5; 9 positions match TRBD1. V was pared by 4 bases and J by 7 bases, with 11 bases of the junction left unmatched. CDR3 length: 16 residues. CDR1 is MDHEN and CDR2 is SYDVKM in the germline V gene.

This clone was recorded once. The chain is built from TRBV19 and TRBJ1-2; D perhaps matches TRBD1 (5 bases). Trimming took 7 bases from V and 8 from J, leaving 14 bases between them. CDR3 length equals 12 residues. In germline, CDR1 is LNHDA, CDR2 SQIVND (reference sequence). Here the CDR3 reads CASTGTTGGYTF. The CDR3 DNA reads as TGTGCCAGTACCGGGACGACCGGCGGCTACACCTTC.

The count of this clone is one. The chain couples TRBV6-1 to TRBJ2-1; D gene ambiguous. V lost 4 bases, J lost 6 bases, and 13 bases lay in between. CDR3 size: 14 residues. CDR1 MNHNS and CDR2 SASEGT come from the germline V gene. The DNA for the CDR3 is TGTGCCAGCAGTGTTCGGTTACTGGGCAATGAGCAGTTCTTC. As protein: CASSVRLLGNEQFF.

The V gene is TRBV7-6, the J gene TRBJ2-7; the D gene is possibly TRBD2 (5 bases). V was cut by 4 bases and J by 6 bases, with 13 bases left in between. CDR3 length: 13 amino acids. CDR1 and CDR2 (germline): SGHVS, FNYEAQ. The CDR3 DNA is TGTGCCAGCAGCTCGACACTAGTAGGCGAGCAGTACTTC. Translated, it gives CASSSTLVGEQYF.

A single count supports this clone. J is TRBJ2-7 and V is TRBV4-2; 10 nucleotides agree with TRBD2. Germline lookup yields CDR1 LGHNA and CDR2 YNFKEQ. V shed 2 bases and J 0 bases; nucleotides not matched to a gene: 10. CDR3 length: 18 residues. The DNA of the CDR3 is TGTGCCAGCAGCCAAAACAAGGTAGCGGGAGGCCTCTCCTACGAGCAGTACTTC. Translation gives CASSQNKVAGGLSYEQYF.

The chain has TRBV7-3 and TRBJ2-1; D is ambiguous. V dropped 5 bases and J dropped 2 bases, with 13 bases sitting between them. This CDR3 region has 15 residues. CDR1 is SGHTA, CDR2 FQGTGA, per germline. CDR3 DNA sequence: TGTGCCAGCAGCACTCTGGCGGTACCCTACAATGAGCAGTTCTTC. It specifies CASSTLAVPYNEQFF.

The chain employs TRBV7-2 and TRBJ2-2, with a possible D match to TRBD2 (5 bases). With 2 bases removed from V and 6 bases from J, the gap between germline ends came to 10 bases. CDR3 size: 14 residues. Per germline, CDR1 SGHTA and CDR2 FQGNSA. The CDR3 DNA is TGTGCCAGCAGCTTAATGGAGGACCCCGGGGAGCTGTTTTTT. This codes for CASSLMEDPGELFF.

This clone has only one observation. The chain employs TRBV28 and TRBJ2-7; D possibly corresponds to TRBD1 (6 bases). This CDR3 is 14 amino acids long. CDR1 and CDR2 from the germline V gene are MDHEN and SYDVKM. V lost 10 bases to trimming and J lost 1 base, with 17 bases between them. In DNA, the CDR3 is TGTGCCACCCTGCCGGTAGGGGGTTCCTACGAGCAGTACTTC. Protein sequence: CATLPVGGSYEQYF.

A word on this clone: The same CDR3 is also encoded by other DNA sequences in this sample. CDR3 DNA sequence: TGCGCCAGCAGCTTGGACCCGAGCACAGATACGCAGTATTTT. As protein: CASSLDPSTDTQYF. The gene calls are TRBV5-1 and TRBJ2-3; D call uncertain. The germline V gene encodes CDR1 SGHRS and CDR2 YFSETQ. There are 14 residues in the CDR3. V was pared by 0 bases and J by 0 bases, with 5 bases between.

This chain uses TRBV5-4 with TRBJ2-5; D is undetermined. CDR1 and CDR2 (germline): SGHNT, YYREEE (reference sequence). V lost 2 bases and J 2 bases, leaving 10 bases between the germline ends. This CDR3 is 14 amino acids long. Here the CDR3 reads CASSLRSDQETQYF. CDR3 nucleotides: TGTGCCAGCAGCTTAAGGAGCGATCAAGAGACCCAGTACTTC.

The chain links TRBV7-8 to TRBJ2-7; TRBD2 matches 13 bases. CDR1 and CDR2 from the germline V gene are SGHVS and FQNEAQ. The junction had 8 bases not matched to a gene; V was cut back by 5 bases and J by 1 base. This CDR3 region has 17 residues. The DNA of the CDR3 is TGTGCCAGCAGCCTCGGGACTAGCGGGGAATTTTCCTACGAGCAGTACTTC. Translation gives CASSLGTSGEFSYEQYF.

The chain couples TRBV6-5 to TRBJ2-4, with 8 bases lining up with TRBD2. The V segment lost 5 bases and the J segment 5 bases; nucleotides outside the gene matches: 5. Germline CDR1 reads MNHEY; CDR2 reads SVGAGI. The CDR3 loop spans 14 amino acids. The CDR3 coding sequence is TGTGCCAGCAGTCTGGCGGGAGGAGAAAACATTCAGTACTTC. Its translation: CASSLAGGENIQYF.

This clone came up once. This chain links TRBV4-3 with TRBJ1-4; 10 bases are shared with TRBD1. Germline CDR1 and CDR2: LGHNA and YSLEER. The V and J ends lost 4 bases and 8 bases, in that order; junction bases with no gene match: 7. The CDR3 contains 15 residues. CDR3 region: CASSPSGQGKEKLFF. DNA for the CDR3: TGCGCCAGCAGCCCCTCGGGACAGGGGAAAGAAAAACTGTTTTTT.

The chain couples TRBV5-1 to TRBJ1-2; TRBD1 aligns across 10 bases. This CDR3 contains 13 residues. Looked up from germline, CDR1 is SGHRS and CDR2 is YFSETQ. With 4 bases clipped from V and 4 bases from J, the junction kept 1 base outside the gene matches. In nucleotides, the CDR3 is TGCGCCAGCAGCCGGGACAGGGGCTATGGCTACACCTTC. Protein: CASSRDRGYGYTF.

The V call is TRBV6-1, the J call TRBJ2-3, with D perhaps TRBD2 (5 bases). The length of the CDR3 is 13 residues. V was trimmed by 1 base and J by 4 bases, leaving 6 bases between them. The germline V gene has CDR1 MNHNS and CDR2 SASEGT. The CDR3 coding sequence is TGTGCCAGCAGTGAAGGAGGGCCAGATACGCAGTATTTT. Translation: CASSEGGPDTQYF.

V is TRBV9 and J is TRBJ2-3; D is ambiguous. CDR1 and CDR2 (germline): SGDLS, YYNGEE. Between the trimmed V and J ends, which lost 0 bases and 8 bases, there was a span of 4 bases. The CDR3 is made up of 11 amino acids. The CDR3 here is CASSVEGTQYF. CDR3 DNA: TGTGCCAGCAGCGTAGAAGGTACGCAGTATTTT.

The genes are TRBV5-6 and TRBJ1-1, with 8 bases fitting TRBD1. The V gene end was trimmed by 0 bases and the J gene end by 0 bases; junction bases not matched to a gene: 4. There are 16 residues in the CDR3. The germline CDR1 and CDR2 sequences are SGHDT and YYEEEE. As DNA, the CDR3 is TGTGCCAGCAGCTTGGCAGGGGGCCGGTTGAACACTGAAGCTTTCTTT. Its translation is CASSLAGGRLNTEAFF.

The DNA for the CDR3 is TGTGCCAGCTTACAGGGCGGCAGACGTGGCTACACCTTC. This gives the protein CASLQGGRRGYTF. The chain couples TRBV28 to TRBJ1-2; a weak D match, TRBD1 (6 bases). In germline, CDR1 is MDHEN, CDR2 SYDVKM. This CDR3 region has 13 residues. Trimming pared 8 bases from V and 7 bases from J, leaving 17 bases between.

The table lists this clone with many counts. One base separates it from a far larger clone, so it is likely a read error. The V and J genes are TRBV7-6 and TRBJ1-1; D not certain. Germline V gene lookup returns CDR1 SGHVS and CDR2 FNYEAQ. Trimming stripped 1 base from V and 0 bases from J, with 3 bases between. CDR3 length equals 13 residues. The CDR3 is CASSLDVNTEAFF. In DNA, the CDR3 is TGTGCCAGCAGCTTAGACGTGAACACTGAAGCTTTCTTT.

CDR3: CASSVAREGSYEQYF. For the CDR3, the DNA is TGTGCCAGCAGCGTAGCCCGAGAAGGCTCCTACGAGCAGTACTTC. The genes are TRBV9 and TRBJ2-7, with unresolved D. With 0 bases removed from V and 0 bases from J, the gap between germline ends came to 10 bases. Germline lookup yields CDR1 SGDLS and CDR2 YYNGEE. The CDR3 runs 15 residues. Looking up the rest from reference TRBV9 and TRBJ2-7 gives the full variable domain: DSGVTQTPKHLITATGQRVTLRCSPRSGDLSVYWYQQSLDQGLQFLIQYYNGEERAKGNILERFSAQQFPDLHSELNLSSLELGDSALYFCASSVAREGSYEQYFGPGTRLTVT.

This chain connects TRBV2 to TRBJ2-2, with 10 bases fitting TRBD2. V trimming: 4 bases; J trimming: 7 bases; junction bases outside the gene matches: 9. The CDR3 spans 16 residues. CDR1 SNHLY and CDR2 FYNNEI come from the germline V gene. The CDR3 loop reads CASSVMSGRAIGELFF. The CDR3 region has the DNA TGTGCCAGCAGTGTGATGAGCGGGAGGGCCATCGGGGAGCTGTTTTTT.

The V and J genes are TRBV11-2 and TRBJ1-1, with D unclear. Germline V gene sequence: CDR1 SGHAT, CDR2 FQNNGV. Deletions cut 1 base from V and 1 base from J, with 10 bases between. CDR3 length: 15 amino acids. CDR3 sequence (DNA): TGTGCCAGCAGCTTAGGTTACGGTTCGAACACTGAAGCTTTCTTT. Translation gives CASSLGYGSNTEAFF.

The chain couples TRBV15 to TRBJ2-1, with D possibly being TRBD2 (6 bases). From germline, CDR1 is LNHNV and CDR2 YYDKDF (reference sequence). CDR3 size: 16 residues. V lost 8 bases and J 2 bases, leaving 19 bases between the germline ends. In DNA, the CDR3 is TGTGCCACCTCCGATGGGGCGGGGTCCACCTACAATGAGCAGTTCTTC. It yields the protein CATSDGAGSTYNEQFF.

This clone appeared a single time. DNA of the CDR3: TGTGCCAGCAGTCCAGGACTAGCGGAACGCACAGATACGCAGTATTTT. It encodes CASSPGLAERTDTQYF. The rearrangement uses TRBV27 and TRBJ2-3; TRBD2 matches at 10 bases. Germline V CDR1 and CDR2: MNHEY, SMNVEV (reference sequence). The trim removed 5 bases at V and 1 base at J, leaving 6 bases unmatched. The CDR3 has 16 amino acids.

The genes are TRBV15 and TRBJ2-6; D gene ambiguous. The V gene's germline CDR1 is LNHNV and CDR2 YYDKDF (reference sequence). Trimming shortened V by 0 bases and J by 0 bases, and 6 bases separated the two germline ends. CDR3 length: 16 residues. This chain's CDR3 is CATSRDESSGANVLTF. CDR3 in DNA: TGTGCCACCAGCAGAGATGAGTCCTCTGGGGCCAACGTCCTGACTTTC.